Presented here are 27 T cell receptor beta chains from one specimen sequenced in a study of T cells in Graves' hyperthyroidism and ophthalmopathy. Researchers amplified the TCR beta CDR3 regions from RNA transcripts. When the TCR CDR3 underwent first-round RT-PCR, the HTBI primer set was used. TCRdb independently ran MiXCR on the multiplex PCR reads; one entry per CDR3 protein. The sample comprises 400,000 to 550,000 distinct CDR3 sequences, around a quarter of which are singletons, and about 11% rests with the top ten. Sequencing input: blood. The receptor source for this set is a woman aged 30 to 39 with Graves' ophthalmopathy.

This rearrangement joins TRBV19 to TRBJ1-2; 8 nucleotides agree with TRBD1. Germline lookup yields CDR1 LNHDA and CDR2 SQIVND (reference sequence). This CDR3 is 15 amino acids long. The V and J ends lost 6 bases and 3 bases, in that order; junction bases with no gene match: 9. CDR3: CASRRQVQGDYGYTF. As DNA, the CDR3 is TGTGCCAGTAGACGACAGGTACAGGGGGACTATGGCTACACCTTC.

This clonotype was picked up many times. Just one base apart from a much larger clone, this may be a read error. This chain joins TRBV20-1 and TRBJ1-1; no definite D call. This CDR3 has 12 residues. The germline V and J ends were trimmed by 0 bases and 4 bases, with 6 bases remaining between them. Per germline, CDR1 DFQATT and CDR2 SNEGSKA (reference sequence). Written as DNA, the CDR3 is TGCAGTGCTAGAGAAGGGAGCACTGAAGCTTTCTTT. Translation gives CSAREGSTEAFF.

This chain uses TRBV19 with TRBJ2-7; either TRBD1 or TRBD2 may fit D (5 bases each). The CDR3 has 11 amino acids. Germline CDR1 and CDR2: LNHDA and SQIVND (reference sequence). The CDR3 nucleotides read TGTACCGTCCGGGGACCCAACGAGCAGTACTTC. Its protein is CTVRGPNEQYF.

This clonotype was observed at least ten times. The V and J genes are TRBV7-8 and TRBJ2-2, with D perhaps matching TRBD1 (6 bases). Germline CDR1 is SGHVS and CDR2 is FQNEAQ. V was shortened by 1 base and J by 5 bases, with 11 bases between the two germline ends. The length of the CDR3 is 15 residues. CDR3: CASSLDQGWTGELFF. The CDR3 DNA sequence: TGTGCCAGCAGCTTAGATCAGGGGTGGACCGGGGAGCTGTTTTTT.

This clonotype was counted ten times or more. Given a much more abundant clone one base away, this may be a read error. V usage is TRBV6-1 and J usage is TRBJ1-2; D unclear. V gave up 7 bases and J gave up 3 bases, with 15 bases separating them. The length of the CDR3 is 14 residues. Germline loops: CDR1 MNHNS, CDR2 SASEGT. The CDR3 loop is CASKPDGNDYGYTF. The CDR3 DNA reads as TGTGCCAGCAAACCCGACGGAAACGACTATGGCTACACCTTC.

The table lists this clonotype with a few counts. This chain links TRBV19 with TRBJ2-5, with 8 positions matching TRBD1. CDR1 and CDR2 from the germline V gene are LNHDA and SQIVND (reference sequence). V lost 4 bases and J lost 1; bases outside the gene matches: 8. This CDR3 is built from 16 residues. Here the CDR3 DNA reads TGTGCCAGTAGTAGTATTCCCAGGGGGCTCCAAGAGACCCAGTACTTC. It is translated as CASSSIPRGLQETQYF. Full variable domain (remainder filled in from reference TRBV19 and TRBJ2-5): DGGITQSPKYLFRKEGQNVTLSCEQNLNHDAMYWYRQDPGQGLRLIYYSQIVNDFQKGDIAEGYSVSREKKESFPLTVTSAQKNPTAFYLCASSSIPRGLQETQYFGPGTRLLVL.

This clonotype occurred a few times. The chain has TRBV6-1 and TRBJ1-2, with D tentatively TRBD1 (5 bases). With 4 bases removed from V and 2 bases from J, the gap between germline ends came to 8 bases. The CDR3 is made up of 13 amino acids. Germline V lookup: CDR1 MNHNS, CDR2 SASEGT. Written as DNA, the CDR3 is TGTGCCAGCAGTGGACAGCGGAACTATGGCTACACCTTC. As protein: CASSGQRNYGYTF.

This clonotype came up many times. The chain is built from TRBV30 and TRBJ1-5, with D unresolved. Per the germline V gene, CDR1 is GTSNPN and CDR2 is SVGIG (reference sequence). This CDR3 region has 16 residues. V lost 2 bases, J lost 2 bases, and 16 bases lay in between. CDR3 nucleotides: TGTGCCTGGAGTTCCGCCGGCCAAGCGGGCAATCAGCCCCAGCATTTT. Its protein is CAWSSAGQAGNQPQHF.

This clonotype appeared a few times. The rearrangement links TRBV19 to TRBJ2-7, with a weak D call TRBD2 (6 bases). Germline V gene lookup returns CDR1 LNHDA and CDR2 SQIVND (reference sequence). Deletions cut 2 bases from V and 0 bases from J, with 17 bases between. This CDR3 is built from 17 residues. Here the CDR3 reads CASSITSYVAASYEQYF. The CDR3 nucleotides read TGTGCCAGTAGTATAACTAGCTACGTAGCTGCCTCCTACGAGCAGTACTTC.

This clonotype was seen at least ten times. The chain couples TRBV6-5 to TRBJ1-5; D not certain. V lost 7 bases, J lost 6 bases, and 13 bases lay in between. The CDR3 is 13 amino acids. Germline-derived CDR1 and CDR2 are MNHEY and SVGAGI. The CDR3 protein is CASKKKPGQPQHF. The CDR3 coding sequence is TGTGCCAGCAAAAAAAAGCCGGGTCAGCCCCAGCATTTT.

This clonotype was observed at least ten times. This rearrangement joins TRBV24-1 to TRBJ1-5, with unresolved D. The CDR3 contains 13 residues. The germline V and J ends were trimmed by 5 bases and 4 bases, with 8 bases remaining between them. Germline V gives CDR1 KGHDR, CDR2 SFDVKD. The CDR3 is CATSARINQPQHF. The CDR3 DNA sequence: TGTGCCACCAGTGCCAGGATTAATCAGCCCCAGCATTTT.

The rearrangement joins TRBV7-2 to TRBJ2-5, with a possible D match to TRBD2 (6 bases). The V gene's germline CDR1 is SGHTA and CDR2 FQGNSA. The V end lost 1 base, the J end lost 1 base, and 10 bases lay between the germline ends. The CDR3 is 15 residues long. CDR3 sequence: CASSLGGTGQETQYF. In DNA form, the CDR3 reads TGTGCCAGCAGCTTAGGCGGGACCGGCCAAGAGACCCAGTACTTC.

This clonotype was observed a few times. The chain joins TRBV6-2 or TRBV6-3 to TRBJ2-7; D gene uncertain. The CDR3 extends over 16 amino acids. In germline, CDR1 is MNHEY, CDR2 SVGEGT. V lost 2 bases to trimming and J lost 4 bases, with 18 bases between them. CDR3 in DNA: TGTGCCAGCAGTTACGACGTGGCAGTAATGTCTTACGAGCAGTACTTC. It encodes CASSYDVAVMSYEQYF.

Regarding this clonotype: A much larger clone differs by one base, so this may be a read error. The chain recombines TRBV5-1 with TRBJ1-2; tentative D call: TRBD1 (6 bases). The ends were cut back, 1 base at V and 0 bases at J, with 7 bases in the middle. The germline V gene has CDR1 SGHRS and CDR2 YFSETQ. This CDR3 has 14 residues. The chain's CDR3 is CASSLQGTNYGYTF. CDR3 DNA sequence: TGCGCCAGCAGCTTGCAGGGGACTAACTATGGCTACACCTTC.

This clonotype was counted at least ten times. The chain couples TRBV28 to TRBJ2-5; 7 positions match TRBD1. V gave up 6 bases and J gave up 5 bases; unmatched junction bases: 9. This CDR3 comprises 14 residues. Germline V gene lookup returns CDR1 MDHEN and CDR2 SYDVKM. CDR3 bases: TGTGCCAGCAGCTCGGGACAGCTGGGGGAGACCCAGTACTTC. As protein: CASSSGQLGETQYF.

The chain has TRBV7-9 and TRBJ1-5; D perhaps matches TRBD1 (6 bases). Trimming stripped 2 bases from V and 7 bases from J, with 12 bases between. The CDR3 length is 14 residues. Germline loops: CDR1 SEHNR, CDR2 FQNEAQ (reference sequence). This CDR3 reads CASSLSGVWQPQHF. For the CDR3, the DNA is TGTGCCAGCAGCTTATCAGGGGTTTGGCAGCCCCAGCATTTT. Complete variable domain (other parts from reference TRBV7-9 and TRBJ1-5): DTGVSQNPRHKITKRGQNVTFRCDPISEHNRLYWYRQTLGQGPEFLTYFQNEAQLEKSRLLSDRFSAERPKGSFSTLEIQRTEQGDSAMYLCASSLSGVWQPQHFGDGTRLSIL.

V gene TRBV28 combines with J gene TRBJ1-2; 8 nucleotides match TRBD1. In germline, CDR1 is MDHEN, CDR2 SYDVKM. This CDR3 has 14 amino acids. V shed 4 bases and J 5 bases; nucleotides not matched to a gene: 6. The CDR3 DNA reads as TGTGCCAGCAGTTACAGGGGGAAGGGATATGGCTACACCTTC. This encodes CASSYRGKGYGYTF.

The table lists this clonotype with many counts. The chain recombines TRBV12-3 or TRBV12-4 with TRBJ1-1; a weak D match, TRBD1 (6 bases). The CDR3 contains 14 residues. Trimming took 6 bases from V and 1 from J, leaving 12 bases between them. CDR3 loop: CASSPGRGNTEAFF. The DNA of the CDR3 is TGTGCCAGCAGCCCCGGCAGGGGGAACACTGAAGCTTTCTTT.

The chain employs TRBV30 and TRBJ2-4, with 11 bases that match TRBD2. The junction had 10 bases not matched to a gene; V was cut back by 1 base and J by 14 bases. CDR1 is GTSNPN and CDR2 is SVGIG in the germline V gene (reference sequence). The CDR3 has 14 amino acids. In DNA form, the CDR3 reads TGTGCCTGGAGTGCGGGACTAGCGGAGAGGATTAAGTACTTC. Protein: CAWSAGLAERIKYF.

CDR3 sequence (DNA): TGTGCCTGGACCGATTGGCGGGGGCCCTTAGATACGCAGTATTTT. It codes for CAWTDWRGPLDTQYF. The J gene is TRBJ2-3, the V gene TRBV30; possibly TRBD2 for D (7 bases). The germline V gene has CDR1 GTSNPN and CDR2 SVGIG (reference sequence). The V gene lost 4 bases and the J gene lost 5 bases, with 19 bases spanning the gap. CDR3 length: 15 amino acids.

The J gene is TRBJ1-2, the V gene TRBV12-3 or TRBV12-4, with 10 bases matching TRBD1. The junction had 7 bases not matched to a gene; V was cut back by 6 bases and J by 0 bases. The CDR3 covers 16 residues. For the CDR3, the DNA is TGTGCCAGCAGAACGGACAGGGGGAACTCTAACTATGGCTACACCTTC. Translation: CASRTDRGNSNYGYTF.

The chain is built from TRBV7-8 and TRBJ2-2; weak D call: TRBD1 (6 bases). This CDR3 spans 13 amino acids. The germline CDR1 and CDR2 sequences are SGHVS and FQNEAQ. V shed 2 bases and J shed 10 bases, with 11 bases lying between them. The CDR3: CASSLHRAVELFF. The DNA of the CDR3 is TGTGCCAGCAGCTTACACAGGGCGGTGGAGCTGTTTTTT.

This clonotype turned up a few times. CDR3 bases: TGTGCCAGCAGCCCCCTCCGGGGCGCCGGCTCTGGGGCCAACGTCCTGACTTTC. Protein sequence: CASSPLRGAGSGANVLTF. The V and J genes are TRBV3-1 and TRBJ2-6; either TRBD1 or TRBD2 may fit D (5 bases each). The CDR3 is made up of 18 amino acids. The V gene's germline CDR1 is LGHDT and CDR2 YNNKEL (reference sequence). The V end was cut by 4 bases, the J end by 0 bases, with 16 bases between.

This chain uses TRBV28 with TRBJ1-5; D remains ambiguous. The germline CDR1 and CDR2 sequences are MDHEN and SYDVKM. The CDR3 has 14 residues. Trimming cost V 6 bases and J 4 bases, with 13 bases left between them. The CDR3 DNA is TGTGCCAGCAGCGAATTGGTCCCTAATCAGCCCCAGCATTTT. It encodes CASSELVPNQPQHF.

This clonotype was observed at least ten times. The V and J genes are TRBV4-1 and TRBJ2-7, with D perhaps assigned TRBD1 or TRBD2 (5 bases each). CDR1 MGHRA and CDR2 YSYEKL come from the germline V gene. This CDR3 is built from 15 residues. Trimming shortened V by 1 base and J by 9 bases, and 19 bases separated the two germline ends. The CDR3 region is CASSQGPGTREGQYF. CDR3 nucleotide sequence: TGCGCCAGCAGCCAAGGCCCCGGGACGAGGGAAGGGCAGTACTTC.

The rearrangement uses TRBV25-1 and TRBJ1-5; 8 nucleotides line up with TRBD1. CDR1 and CDR2 (germline): MGHDK, SYGVNS. V shed 3 bases, J shed 2 bases, and the junction held 3 bases outside the gene matches. This CDR3 is built from 15 residues. The CDR3 is CASSETGAGNQPQHF. The CDR3 DNA reads TGTGCCAGCAGTGAGACAGGGGCCGGCAATCAGCCCCAGCATTTT.

This clonotype occurred a few times. V usage is TRBV5-4 and J usage is TRBJ1-1, with D perhaps matching TRBD1 (6 bases). This CDR3 contains 15 residues. Between the trimmed V and J ends, which lost 3 bases and 4 bases, there was a span of 16 bases. Germline V gene sequence: CDR1 SGHNT, CDR2 YYREEE (reference sequence). CDR3 sequence: CASSSGHSGSTEAFF. CDR3 DNA sequence: TGTGCCAGCAGCTCGGGACACTCTGGGAGCACTGAAGCTTTCTTT.